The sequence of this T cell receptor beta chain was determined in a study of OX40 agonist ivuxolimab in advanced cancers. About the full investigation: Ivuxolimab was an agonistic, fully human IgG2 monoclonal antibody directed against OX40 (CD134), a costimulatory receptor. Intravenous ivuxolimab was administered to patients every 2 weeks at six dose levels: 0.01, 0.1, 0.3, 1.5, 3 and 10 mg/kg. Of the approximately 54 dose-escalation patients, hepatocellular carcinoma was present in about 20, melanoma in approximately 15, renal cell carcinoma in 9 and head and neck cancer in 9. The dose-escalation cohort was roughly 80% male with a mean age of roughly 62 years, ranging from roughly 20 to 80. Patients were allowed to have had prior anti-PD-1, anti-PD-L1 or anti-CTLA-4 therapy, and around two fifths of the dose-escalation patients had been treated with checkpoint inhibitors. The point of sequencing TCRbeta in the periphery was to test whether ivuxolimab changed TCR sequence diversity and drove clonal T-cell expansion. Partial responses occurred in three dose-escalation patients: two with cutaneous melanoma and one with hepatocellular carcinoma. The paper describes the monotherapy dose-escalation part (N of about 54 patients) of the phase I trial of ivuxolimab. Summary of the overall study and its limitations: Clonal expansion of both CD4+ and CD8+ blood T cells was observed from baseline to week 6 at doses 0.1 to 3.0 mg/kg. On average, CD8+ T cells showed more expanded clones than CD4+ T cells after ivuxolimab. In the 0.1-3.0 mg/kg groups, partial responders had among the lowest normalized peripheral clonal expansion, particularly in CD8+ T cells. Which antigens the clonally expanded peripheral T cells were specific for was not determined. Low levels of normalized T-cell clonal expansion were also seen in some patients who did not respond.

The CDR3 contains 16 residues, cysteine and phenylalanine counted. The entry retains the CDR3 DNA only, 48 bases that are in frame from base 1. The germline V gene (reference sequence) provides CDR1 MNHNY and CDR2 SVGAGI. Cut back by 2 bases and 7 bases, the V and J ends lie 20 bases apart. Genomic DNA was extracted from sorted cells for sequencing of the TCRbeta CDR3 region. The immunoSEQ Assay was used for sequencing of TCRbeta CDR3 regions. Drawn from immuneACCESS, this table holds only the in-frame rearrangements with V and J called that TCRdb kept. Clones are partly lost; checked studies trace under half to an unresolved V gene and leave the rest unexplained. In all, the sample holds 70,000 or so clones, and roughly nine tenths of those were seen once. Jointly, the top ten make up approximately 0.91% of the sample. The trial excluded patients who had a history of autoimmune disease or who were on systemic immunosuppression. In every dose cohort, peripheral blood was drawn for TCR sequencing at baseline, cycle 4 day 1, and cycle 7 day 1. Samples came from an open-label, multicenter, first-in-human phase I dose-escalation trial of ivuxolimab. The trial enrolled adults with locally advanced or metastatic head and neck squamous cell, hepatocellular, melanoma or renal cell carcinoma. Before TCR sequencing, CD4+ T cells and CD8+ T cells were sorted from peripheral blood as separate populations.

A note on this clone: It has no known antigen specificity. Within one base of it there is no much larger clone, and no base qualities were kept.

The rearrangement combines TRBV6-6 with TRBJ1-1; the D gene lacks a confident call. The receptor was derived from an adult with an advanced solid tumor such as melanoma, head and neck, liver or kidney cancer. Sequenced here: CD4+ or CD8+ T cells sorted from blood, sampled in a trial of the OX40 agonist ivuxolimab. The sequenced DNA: TGTGCCAGCAGTTACCACAACGGGGTATCTGTGGGTGAAGCTTTCTTT. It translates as CASSYHNGVSVGEAFF.